One sample yielded the 8 T cell receptor beta chains listed below, sequenced in a study of blood T cell repertoires in COVID-19. The method was immunoSEQ multiplex PCR; TCRdb's version includes in-frame clones alone and lacks a portion of them. The sample consists of around 370,000 clones, around 91% of them appearing once. The specimen sequenced was peripheral blood. The receptors were gathered from a woman younger than 35 who had recovered from COVID-19.

This sequence joins TRBV19 and TRBJ1-5, with 10 bases that match TRBD1. The trim removed 5 bases at V and 1 base at J, leaving 8 bases unmatched. The CDR3 totals 17 residues. CDR1 and CDR2 from the germline V gene are LNHDA and SQIVND (reference sequence). The DNA for the CDR3 is TGTGCCAGTAGTCCTAGGACAGGGGGAACGAGCAATCAGCCCCAGCATTTT. Its translation: CASSPRTGGTSNQPQHF.

The chain links TRBV27 to TRBJ1-2; 7 bases align to TRBD1. This CDR3 region has 14 residues. V was clipped by 6 bases and J by 2 bases; unmatched bases: 6. Germline V gene sequence: CDR1 MNHEY, CDR2 SMNVEV (reference sequence). The CDR3 sequence: CASRSTGTNYGYTF. DNA of the CDR3: TGTGCCAGCAGGTCGACAGGGACCAACTATGGCTACACCTTC.

The chain has TRBV3-1 (or the pseudogene TRBV3-2) and TRBJ1-1; weak D call: TRBD1 (5 bases). The germline CDR1 and CDR2 sequences are LGHDT and YNNKEL (reference sequence). With 4 bases removed from V and 4 bases from J, the gap between germline ends came to 16 bases. The CDR3 extends over 15 amino acids. DNA of the CDR3: TGTGCCAGCAGCCCTACCGACCGGGGGAGCACTGAAGCTTTCTTT. Protein sequence: CASSPTDRGSTEAFF.

J is TRBJ1-2 and V is TRBV18, with D tentatively TRBD1 (5 bases). Germline V lookup: CDR1 KGHSH, CDR2 LQKENI. This CDR3 region has 12 residues. V lost 6 bases, J lost 4 bases, and 9 bases lay in between. In DNA form, the CDR3 reads TGTGCCAGCTCTCAAGACAGCTATGGCTACACCTTC. Encoded protein: CASSQDSYGYTF.

The genes are TRBV25-1 and TRBJ1-3; 10 nucleotides match TRBD1. Germline V gives CDR1 MGHDK, CDR2 SYGVNS. J was trimmed by 2 bases and V by 4 bases; bases with no gene match: 8. This CDR3 has 17 amino acids. The CDR3 DNA sequence: TGTGCCAGCAGTGGCTTGGGACAGGGGATAGCTGGAAACACCATATATTTT. Amino acids: CASSGLGQGIAGNTIYF.

The rearrangement links TRBV6-2 or TRBV6-3 to TRBJ2-2, with 13 bases matching TRBD2. CDR3 length equals 16 residues. V lost 5 bases and J lost 6; bases outside the gene matches: 6. Germline V gene lookup returns CDR1 MNHEY and CDR2 SVGEGT. This CDR3 reads CASSTLAGGPPGELFF. The CDR3 nucleotides are TGTGCCAGCAGTACACTAGCGGGAGGGCCGCCCGGGGAGCTGTTTTTT.

This clone appeared once. The chain joins TRBV19 to TRBJ2-7; D is possibly TRBD1 (6 bases). Germline V lookup: CDR1 LNHDA, CDR2 SQIVND (reference sequence). V was pared by 7 bases and J by 3 bases, with 16 bases between. CDR3 size: 14 residues. CDR3 amino acids: CASITGSWDYEQYV. The CDR3 region has the DNA TGTGCCAGTATCACAGGGAGTTGGGACTACGAGCAGTACGTC.

The chain couples TRBV19 to TRBJ2-3; possible D gene TRBD1, 5 bases. The V gene's germline CDR1 is LNHDA and CDR2 SQIVND (reference sequence). V was pared by 5 bases and J by 4 bases, with 13 bases between. This CDR3 is 14 amino acids long. Here the CDR3 reads CASSDQGGADTQYF. CDR3 DNA sequence: TGTGCCAGTAGTGACCAGGGTGGAGCAGATACGCAGTATTTT.